This T cell receptor (beta chain) was profiled in a study of T cells after yellow fever vaccination. Each CDR3 protein gets one entry after TCRdb re-called the 5' RACE reads with MiXCR. Of 65,000 to 70,000 distinct CDR3 sequences in the sample, roughly 6% were seen once. CDR1 and CDR2 from the germline V gene are WNHNN and SYGVQD (reference sequence). The CDR3 is 15 residues long. Unmatched junction bases numbered 3, after V lost 5 bases and J lost 2 bases. This clonotype was counted at least ten times. The gene calls are TRBV10-1 and TRBJ2-1; the match to TRBD2 covers 10 bases. The receptor's source is a man aged 18 to 30 who received the YFV17D yellow fever vaccine. The sequencing here drew on CD4+ T cells sorted from PBMCs, taken roughly 14 days after the first yellow fever vaccination. The CDR3 here is CASSTSGAPYNEQFF. For the CDR3, the DNA is TGCGCCAGCAGTACTAGCGGGGCCCCCTACAATGAGCAGTTCTTC.